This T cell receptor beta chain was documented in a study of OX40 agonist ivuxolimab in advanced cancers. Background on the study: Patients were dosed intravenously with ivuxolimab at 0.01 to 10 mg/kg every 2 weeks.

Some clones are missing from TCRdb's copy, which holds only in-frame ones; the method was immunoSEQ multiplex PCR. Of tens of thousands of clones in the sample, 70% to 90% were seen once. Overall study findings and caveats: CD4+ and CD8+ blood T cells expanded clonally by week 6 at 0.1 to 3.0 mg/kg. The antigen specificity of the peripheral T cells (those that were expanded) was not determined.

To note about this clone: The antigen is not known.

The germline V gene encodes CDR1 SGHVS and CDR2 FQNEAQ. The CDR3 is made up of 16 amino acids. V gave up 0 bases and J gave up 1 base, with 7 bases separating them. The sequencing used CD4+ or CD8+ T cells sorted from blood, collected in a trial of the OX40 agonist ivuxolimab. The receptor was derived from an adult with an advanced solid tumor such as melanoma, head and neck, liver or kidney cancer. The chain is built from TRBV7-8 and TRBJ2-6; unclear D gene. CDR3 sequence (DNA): TGTGCCAGCAGCTTAGCCAAGATATCTGGGGCCAACGTCCTGACTTTC. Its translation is CASSLAKISGANVLTF.